This TCR beta chain was sequenced in a study of T-cell reconstitution after alpha-beta-depleted transplantation in children. General observations from the study: A year had passed since transplant, and T-cell counts and diversity by then came mostly from newly produced T cells. There were reportedly several hundred expanded graft clones from which alpha-beta T cells came about two months after transplant.

Points on this clonotype: What it binds is not known.

CDR3 length equals 14 residues. Germline V gene sequence: CDR1 WNHNN, CDR2 SYGVQD (reference sequence). Trimming took off 3 bases at V and 6 bases at J, with 13 bases between the two ends. Preparation of the TCRbeta library involved a method that used unique molecular identifiers. Via MiXCR, TCRdb re-called the PCR reads, giving one row per CDR3 protein. The sample records 900,000 or so distinct CDR3 sequences, roughly 16% being singletons. This sequence originates from a male patient under 18 who had a stem cell transplant for acute lymphoblastic leukemia, so the T cells may come from the graft donor. Sequencing was performed on PBMCs, mostly from graft donor cells, taken 360 days after TCRalphabeta/CD19-depleted stem cell transplant. The J gene is TRBJ2-3, the V gene TRBV10-1, with TRBD2 as a possible D gene (5 bases). The CDR3 sequence: CASSDDFGVDTQYF. The CDR3 region has the DNA TGCGCCAGCAGTGACGATTTCGGGGTGGATACGCAGTATTTT.